The present entry profiles one TCR beta chain with its context. Its antigen remains unidentified. This specimen comes from a study of CD8 T cells in Susac syndrome. Study information: Fewer than ten of the sequenced Susac syndrome patients were in remission, and 5 or 6 had active disease. Susac syndrome patients were untreated, on corticosteroids with some adding intravenous immunoglobulin, or on intravenous immunoglobulin only. Whole-study results and caveats: The study recognized that the number of individuals in its TCR sequencing and HLA analysis was relatively small.

Roughly 0.45 to 1 ug RNA was reverse transcribed with random hexamers. TCRdb re-derived calls from the immunoSEQ multiplex PCR reads in MiXCR, one entry per CDR3 protein. The table records more than 80,000 distinct CDR3 sequences, around 94% of them present only once. This receptor was obtained from a human donor with Susac syndrome. The sequenced sample was CD8+ T cells from PBMCs.

The CDR3 nucleotides read TGTGCCAGCAGCCCTAGCACAGATACGCAGTATTTT. It codes for CASSPSTDTQYF. This chain joins TRBV7-9 and TRBJ2-3, with D hard to call. Germline loops: CDR1 SEHNR, CDR2 FQNEAQ (reference sequence). The CDR3 totals 12 residues. Trimming cost V 5 bases and J 0 bases, with 3 bases left between them.